This TCR beta chain derives from a study of monozygotic twins with inflammatory bowel disease. As for this clonotype: Its target is unknown.

cDNA was produced in eight separate reactions per sample. Following a re-call of the 5' RACE reads, TCRdb has one entry per CDR3 protein and lacks DNA. This sample's table reports roughly 100,000 distinct CDR3 sequences. CDR3 size: 14 residues. Germline CDR1 is MDHEN and CDR2 is SYDVKM. Researchers collected 2 to 2.5 ml of blood per donor. General observations from the study: The study found lower TCRbeta diversity (inverse Simpson) in IBD patients than in healthy co-twins. No difference in repertoire similarity was seen between concordant and discordant twins, possibly because power was limited.

J is TRBJ2-3 and V is TRBV28; TCRdb proposes TRBD2, but this gene call is untestable without DNA. What was sequenced was blood. The sequence derives from a human donor with ulcerative colitis or Crohn's disease, or a healthy co-twin of an affected twin (not recorded which). The CDR3 loop reads CASSYPGLTDTQYF.